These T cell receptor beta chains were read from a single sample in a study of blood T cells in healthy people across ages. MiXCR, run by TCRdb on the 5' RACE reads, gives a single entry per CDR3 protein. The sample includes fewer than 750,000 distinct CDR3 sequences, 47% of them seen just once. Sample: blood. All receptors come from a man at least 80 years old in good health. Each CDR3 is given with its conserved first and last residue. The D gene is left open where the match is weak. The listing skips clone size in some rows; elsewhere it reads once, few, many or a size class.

CASSLQAGGRVDTQYF | TGTGCCAGCAGCTTACAAGCGGGGGGGCGGGTAGATACGCAGTATTTT | TRBD2 | few | TRBJ2-3 | TRBV7-2
CSASPAEQETQYF | TGCAGTGCTAGCCCTGCAGAACAAGAGACCCAGTACTTC | NA | NA | TRBJ2-5 | TRBV20-1
CAISESEPYNEQFF | TGTGCCATCAGTGAGTCGGAACCGTACAATGAGCAGTTCTTC | NA | NA | TRBJ2-1 | TRBV10-3
CAWSAQAGSYEQYF | TGTGCCTGGAGTGCCCAGGCAGGCTCCTACGAGCAGTACTTC | NA | NA | TRBJ2-7 | TRBV30
CASSEAGGFTDTQYF | TGCGCCAGCAGCGAGGCCGGGGGCTTCACAGATACGCAGTATTTT | NA | few | TRBJ2-3 | TRBV4-3
CASSGWSYEQYF | TGTGCCAGCAGCGGGTGGTCCTACGAGCAGTACTTC | NA | NA | TRBJ2-7 | TRBV5-5
CASRPRQGSYEQYF | TGTGCCAGCAGACCTCGACAGGGGTCCTACGAGCAGTACTTC | TRBD1 | NA | TRBJ2-7 | TRBV12-3/TRBV12-4
CASRGLAGGDTQYF | TGTGCCAGCAGAGGACTAGCGGGGGGAGATACGCAGTATTTT | TRBD2 | NA | TRBJ2-3 | TRBV2
CASSSLGAGVSEQFF | TGTGCCAGCAGCTCCCTGGGGGCGGGGGTAAGTGAGCAGTTCTTC | NA | few | TRBJ2-1 | TRBV6-6
CASSQDSRAGAPFF | TGTGCCAGCAGCCAAGATAGTAGGGCGGGGGCACCGTTCTTC | NA | NA | TRBJ2-1 | TRBV3-1
CSARDTTGNSPLHF | TGCAGTGCTAGAGATACCACAGGGAATTCACCCCTCCACTTT | NA | NA | TRBJ1-6 | TRBV20-1
CASSPNIDTQYF | TGTGCCAGCAGTCCTAATATAGATACGCAGTATTTT | NA | NA | TRBJ2-3 | TRBV11-1
CASSYRRDTQYF | TGTGCCAGCAGTTACCGACGAGATACGCAGTATTTT | NA | NA | TRBJ2-3 | TRBV6-2/TRBV6-3
CASSYLNPREDTQYF | TGTGCCAGCAGTTACCTAAATCCTCGAGAAGATACGCAGTATTTT | NA | many | TRBJ2-3 | TRBV6-5
CSAESTDTQYF | TGCAGCGCCGAGAGCACAGATACGCAGTATTTT | NA | few | TRBJ2-3 | TRBV29-1
CASWDQGDPLGQYF | TGTGCCAGCTGGGACCAAGGGGACCCCCTTGGGCAGTACTTC | NA | many | TRBJ2-7 | TRBV6-5
CSVEGLLDEQFF | TGCAGCGTTGAGGGGCTGTTAGACGAGCAGTTCTTC | NA | NA | TRBJ2-1 | TRBV29-1
CAWSVGVGGTEDEQFF | TGTGCCTGGAGTGTAGGTGTTGGCGGGACTGAGGATGAGCAGTTCTTC | NA | NA | TRBJ2-1 | TRBV30
CATSDPQEVTDTQYF | TGTGCCACCAGTGATCCACAGGAAGTCACAGATACGCAGTATTTT | NA | few | TRBJ2-3 | TRBV24-1
CASSINRGDYGYTF | TGTGCCAGCAGCATCAACAGGGGGGACTATGGCTACACCTTC | TRBD1 | NA | TRBJ1-2 | TRBV7-2
CASSSYPWGRYEQYF | TGTGCCAGCAGCTCGTATCCGTGGGGGCGGTACGAGCAGTACTTC | NA | NA | TRBJ2-7 | TRBV7-2
CASSLRRAGGDTQYF | TGTGCCAGCAGTTTAAGGAGGGCAGGGGGTGATACGCAGTATTTT | NA | NA | TRBJ2-3 | TRBV12-3/TRBV12-4
CSVRRDKAYEQYF | TGCAGCGTGAGACGGGACAAAGCCTACGAGCAGTACTTC | NA | NA | TRBJ2-7 | TRBV20-1
CASSAKPSGTTPTDTQYF | TGTGCCAGCAGTGCCAAACCGAGCGGGACCACCCCCACAGATACGCAGTATTTT | TRBD2 | NA | TRBJ2-3 | TRBV27
CATKVGTGKAFF | TGTGCCACCAAGGTGGGGACAGGGAAAGCTTTCTTT | TRBD1 | NA | TRBJ1-1 | TRBV28
CASSCILPAPDRNEQYF | TGTGCCAGCAGTTGCATTCTTCCTGCCCCCGACCGGAACGAGCAGTACTTC | NA | NA | TRBJ2-7 | TRBV25-1
CASSLAGGTSWETQYF | TGTGCCAGCAGCTTAGCGGGGGGGACTTCTTGGGAGACCCAGTACTTC | TRBD2 | NA | TRBJ2-5 | TRBV7-2
CASSSHQRSYNEQFF | TGTGCCAGCAGTTCACACCAGCGCTCCTACAATGAGCAGTTCTTC | NA | NA | TRBJ2-1 | TRBV12-3/TRBV12-4
CASSLVGGRNTEAFF | TGTGCCAGCAGCTTAGTCGGAGGGAGGAACACTGAAGCTTTCTTT | NA | NA | TRBJ1-1 | TRBV7-2
CASNIDRSGVSYEQYF | TGTGCCAGCAATATAGATCGCTCCGGGGTCTCCTACGAGCAGTACTTC | NA | many | TRBJ2-7 | TRBV6-6
CASSYSKVSNNEQFF | TGTGCCAGCAGTTACTCGAAGGTGTCGAACAATGAGCAGTTCTTC | NA | NA | TRBJ2-1 | TRBV6-6
CASSFSTGGPNIYYVQYF | TGTGCCAGCAGCTTTTCCACGGGAGGACCGAATATCTACTACGTGCAGTACTTC | TRBD2 | NA | TRBJ2-4 | TRBV7-2
CASSFTGSVNEQFF | TGCGCCAGCAGTTTCACAGGGTCAGTCAATGAGCAGTTCTTC | NA | NA | TRBJ2-1 | TRBV5-1
CASSYSEGYYGYTF | TGTGCCAGCAGTTACTCGGAGGGGTACTATGGCTACACCTTC | NA | many | TRBJ1-2 | TRBV6-6
CASSLTGTSGGSEQYF | TGTGCCAGCAGCTTAACGGGGACTAGCGGCGGTTCCGAGCAGTACTTC | TRBD2 | few | TRBJ2-7 | TRBV7-3